Following are 2 T cell receptor beta chains from one sample sequenced in a study of blood T cell repertoires in COVID-19. Only in-frame clones appear in the TCRdb table, and some are missing; sequencing was by immunoSEQ multiplex PCR. The sample lists around 230,000 clones; about 87% were seen once. Sequencing used PBMCs or T cells enriched from blood (not recorded which). These receptors all stem from a man between 18 and 35 years old with acute COVID-19.

The chain couples TRBV9 to TRBJ2-5; D gene ambiguous. V lost 0 bases to trimming and J lost 5 bases, with 8 bases between them. Germline assignment: CDR1 SGDLS and CDR2 YYNGEE. The CDR3 spans 13 residues. The CDR3 nucleotides are TGTGCCAGCAGCGTAGGACTTGGGGAGACCCAGTACTTC. Translation gives CASSVGLGETQYF.

The gene calls are TRBV10-3 and TRBJ1-1, with 8 bases lining up with TRBD1. The CDR3 loop spans 13 amino acids. Trimming cost V 6 bases and J 3 bases; bases outside gene matches: 3. Per the germline V gene, CDR1 is ENHRY and CDR2 is SYGVKD. The DNA for the CDR3 is TGTGCCATCAGCTCGACAGGGGACACTGAAGCTTTCTTT. It translates to CAISSTGDTEAFF.